This entry features one T cell receptor beta chain sequence. No antigen is known for it. The entry originates in a study of PD-1 blockade in mismatch repair-deficient tumors. Whole-study context: All were previously treated, progressing patients with about 11 mismatch repair-deficient cancer types. Findings and limits, study-wide: Tumor-resident clones, often undetectable pretreatment in blood, expanded then contracted after pembrolizumab.

V shed 4 bases and J shed 7 bases, with 17 bases lying between them. This CDR3 has 15 amino acids. Germline assignment: CDR1 SGHTS and CDR2 YDEGEE. The protocol was immunoSEQ multiplex PCR, while the TCRdb copy is restricted to in-frame clones and leaves out a portion. The repertoire has some 120,000 clones, roughly 86% of them found once; the top ten carry less than 15%. The sequences come from peripheral blood, collected 44 weeks after starting pembrolizumab. The chain recombines TRBV5-8 with TRBJ1-4; the D gene is possibly TRBD1 (6 bases). This TCR came from an adult with mismatch repair-deficient cancer. The CDR3 DNA is TGTGCCAGCAGCCTTATTACAGGGAGAGCTGAAAAACTGTTTTTT. It encodes CASSLITGRAEKLFF.